A single sample gave rise to the 30 T cell receptor beta chains below, sequenced in a study of regulatory T cells in long-lasting Graves disease. Documented time point: persistent/refractory GD, antithyroid drugs over 5 years with positive TRAb. From RNA extracted from PBMCs, the TCR library was made. Arm-PCR of CDR3 regions with iRepertoire HTBI primers generated TCR beta libraries. One entry per CDR3 protein, called by TCRdb with MiXCR from the multiplex PCR reads. The data show around 510,000 distinct CDR3 sequences, around 20% seen once. Sequenced here: peripheral blood mononuclear cells (PBMCs), sampled when the disease was refractory, from a patient treated with antithyroid drugs. The receptors were gathered from a female donor with Graves disease.

This clonotype was observed a handful of times. The rearrangement links TRBV19 to TRBJ1-4, with 7 bases that match TRBD1. Germline CDR1 LNHDA, CDR2 SQIVND (reference sequence). There are 14 residues in the CDR3. Germline trimming cut 3 bases from V and 12 bases from J; bases unmatched to any gene: 10. CDR3 residues: CASSIAGGMLELFF. DNA for the CDR3: TGTGCCAGTAGTATCGCAGGGGGTATGTTGGAACTGTTTTTT.

In this sample, this clonotype turned up many times. The rearrangement links TRBV6-5 to TRBJ2-7; D perhaps matches TRBD1 (6 bases). V lost 2 bases and J lost 3, with 11 bases in between. Germline V gene data show CDR1 as MNHEY and CDR2 as SVGAGI. The CDR3 length is 14 residues. CDR3 residues: CASSYNRDHYEQYF. The CDR3 nucleotides are TGTGCCAGCAGTTACAACAGGGACCACTACGAGCAGTACTTC.

At least ten counts were recorded for this clonotype. The chain employs TRBV28 and TRBJ2-5; TRBD1 or TRBD2 may be the D gene (5 bases each). The CDR3 length is 16 residues. Deletions cut 2 bases from V and 2 bases from J, with 15 bases between. In germline, CDR1 is MDHEN, CDR2 SYDVKM. In DNA form, the CDR3 reads TGTGCCAGCAGTTTACGGGAAGGGGTACAACAAGAGACCCAGTACTTC. Protein: CASSLREGVQQETQYF.

This clonotype was observed at least ten times. The chain links TRBV7-9 to TRBJ2-7; 12 nucleotides line up with TRBD2. V was pared by 2 bases and J by 5 bases, with 7 bases of the junction left unmatched. Germline V gene sequence: CDR1 SEHNR, CDR2 FQNEAQ (reference sequence). The CDR3 loop spans 16 amino acids. CDR3 loop: CASSLLTSGRFHEQYF. The CDR3 bases are TGTGCCAGCAGCTTACTGACTAGCGGGAGATTCCACGAGCAGTACTTC.

The chain combines TRBV18 with TRBJ2-1; TRBD1 aligns across 7 bases. The CDR3 is 15 residues long. Germline V gene sequence: CDR1 KGHSH, CDR2 LQKENI. The V segment lost 3 bases and the J segment 5 bases; nucleotides outside the gene matches: 7. CDR3 in DNA: TGTGCCAGCTCACCTAAATGGGACAGCCACAATGAGCAGTTCTTC. This encodes CASSPKWDSHNEQFF.

At least ten counts were recorded for this clonotype. This rearrangement joins TRBV28 to TRBJ2-2; 9 nucleotides align to TRBD2. V was pared by 3 bases and J by 4 bases, with 6 bases of the junction left unmatched. The CDR3 spans 16 residues. From germline, CDR1 is MDHEN and CDR2 SYDVKM. The CDR3 nucleotides read TGTGCCAGCAGTTTGCTAGCGGGGAAGGGCACCGGGGAGCTGTTTTTT. It specifies CASSLLAGKGTGELFF.

J is TRBJ1-1 and V is TRBV19, with D perhaps matching TRBD1 (5 bases). The length of the CDR3 is 18 residues. Germline CDR1 reads LNHDA; CDR2 reads SQIVND (reference sequence). V lost 5 bases and J lost 0, with 22 bases in between. The CDR3 nucleotides read TGTGCCAGTAGTCCAGAATTTGGGGGGAGGCGGATGAACACTGAAGCTTTCTTT. Protein: CASSPEFGGRRMNTEAFF.

This clonotype was recorded a few times. The V gene is TRBV29-1, the J gene TRBJ2-5; TRBD2 matches 7 bases. The DNA matches TRBJ2-7 better at its end, which makes the J call doubtful. The CDR3 extends over 13 amino acids. Germline V lookup: CDR1 SQVTM, CDR2 ANQGSEA. CDR3: CSVGGSRDYEQYF. Written as DNA, the CDR3 is TGCAGCGTCGGGGGGTCACGGGACTACGAGCAGTACTTC.

In this sample, this clonotype turned up many times. The rearrangement links TRBV28 to TRBJ2-7; D tentatively reads TRBD1 or TRBD2 (5 bases each). The CDR3 length is 15 residues. Per germline, CDR1 MDHEN and CDR2 SYDVKM. Trimming removed 6 bases at V and 2 bases at J, with 17 bases between. The CDR3 region is CASSSPGTAPYEQYF. The CDR3 coding sequence is TGTGCCAGCAGCTCACCAGGGACGGCGCCCTACGAGCAGTACTTC. The complete variable domain, with remaining parts taken from reference TRBV28 and TRBJ2-7, reads DVKVTQSSRYLVKRTGEKVFLECVQDMDHENMFWYRQDPGLGLRLIYFSYDVKMKEKGDIPEGYSVSREKKERFSLILESASTNQTSMYLCASSSPGTAPYEQYFGPGTRLTVT.

This clonotype came up many times. CDR3 nucleotides: TGTGCCAGCAGCTTAGTTCCCCGTTTTACCTACGAGCAGTACTTC. Translation gives CASSLVPRFTYEQYF. This sequence joins TRBV7-2 and TRBJ2-7; D is ambiguous. CDR3 size: 15 residues. Germline CDR1 and CDR2: SGHTA and FQGNSA. V shed 1 base and J shed 2 bases, with 12 bases lying between them. The full variable domain, rest sourced from reference TRBV7-2 and TRBJ2-7, is GAGVSQSPSNKVTEKGKDVELRCDPISGHTALYWYRQSLGQGLEFLIYFQGNSAPDKSGLPSDRFSAERTGGSVSTLTIQRTQQEDSAVYLCASSLVPRFTYEQYFGPGTRLTVT.

The genes are TRBV6-2 or TRBV6-3 and TRBJ2-2; the D is unclear. Germline V gene data show CDR1 as MNHEY and CDR2 as SVGEGT. The CDR3 has 14 amino acids. V was trimmed by 2 bases and J by 4 bases, leaving 8 bases between them. The CDR3 is CASSYRHITGELFF. As DNA, the CDR3 is TGTGCCAGCAGTTACAGACACATCACCGGGGAGCTGTTTTTT.

The sample holds many counts of this clonotype. The CDR3 spells CASSRQLYNSPLHF. In DNA form, the CDR3 reads TGTGCCAGCTCACGACAGCTATATAATTCACCCCTCCACTTT. The chain joins TRBV28 to TRBJ1-6; a weak D match, TRBD1 (5 bases). Germline V lookup: CDR1 MDHEN, CDR2 SYDVKM. Trimming shortened V by 8 bases and J by 4 bases, and 12 bases separated the two germline ends. The CDR3 sequence is 14 residues long. Looking up the rest from reference TRBV28 and TRBJ1-6 gives the full variable domain: DVKVTQSSRYLVKRTGEKVFLECVQDMDHENMFWYRQDPGLGLRLIYFSYDVKMKEKGDIPEGYSVSREKKERFSLILESASTNQTSMYLCASSRQLYNSPLHFGNGTRLTVT.

This clonotype has ten or more counts. The V and J genes are TRBV6-1 and TRBJ1-2, with a weak D call TRBD1 (6 bases). V dropped 5 bases and J dropped 2 bases, with 12 bases sitting between them. Germline loops: CDR1 MNHNS, CDR2 SASEGT. The CDR3 has 14 amino acids. CDR3 coding DNA: TGTGCCAGCAGTCACAGGGATCGAAACTATGGCTACACCTTC. This sequence encodes CASSHRDRNYGYTF.

Many counts were recorded for this clonotype. This chain links TRBV28 with TRBJ1-4; D unclear. CDR3 length equals 13 residues. Germline values: CDR1 MDHEN, CDR2 SYDVKM. Trimming left V 6 bases short and J 6 bases short, with 11 bases between. The CDR3 DNA reads TGTGCCAGCAGCCTTGGGTGGGATGAAAAACTGTTTTTT. Protein sequence: CASSLGWDEKLFF.

With respect to this clonotype: A much larger clone lies one base from this, so it may be a read error. This chain joins TRBV6-2 or TRBV6-3 and TRBJ2-4, with TRBD1 as a possible D gene (6 bases). The CDR3 is made up of 14 amino acids. CDR1 and CDR2 from the germline V gene are MNHEY and SVGEGT. CDR3 amino acids: CASSWDIAKNIQHF. CDR3 coding DNA: TGTGCCAGCAGTTGGGACATAGCCAAAAACATTCAGCACTTC.

V gene TRBV19 combines with J gene TRBJ2-1; TRBD2 might be the D (6 bases). The germline CDR1 and CDR2 sequences are LNHDA and SQIVND (reference sequence). This CDR3 has 14 amino acids. The germline V and J ends were trimmed by 3 bases and 8 bases, with 14 bases remaining between them. In DNA, the CDR3 is TGTGCCAGTAGTATTAGCCCGGGAGAGGATGAGCAGTTCTTC. This codes for CASSISPGEDEQFF.

This clonotype was picked up many times. The rearrangement links TRBV6-1 to TRBJ1-5; D unclear. The CDR3 loop spans 16 amino acids. V dropped 2 bases and J dropped 0 bases, with 11 bases sitting between them. The V gene's germline CDR1 is MNHNS and CDR2 SASEGT. CDR3 loop: CASSEQQIYSNQPQHF. The CDR3 region has the DNA TGTGCCAGCAGTGAACAACAGATCTATAGCAATCAGCCCCAGCATTTT.

A few counts support this clonotype. Compared with germline, one end of the junction differs, possibly owing to a read error. The CDR3 loop is CASSSEGGRQSDF. The CDR3 nucleotides are TGTGCCAGCAGCTCGGAGGGGGGGAGACAGAGTGACTTC. This sequence joins TRBV11-2 and TRBJ1-2, with TRBD1 as a possible D gene (6 bases). The length of the CDR3 is 13 residues. Germline V gene data show CDR1 as SGHAT and CDR2 as FQNNGV. Supplemented by reference TRBV11-2 and TRBJ1-2, the full variable domain reads EAGVAQSPRYKIIEKRQSVAFWCNPISGHATLYWYQQILGQGPKLLIQFQNNGVVDDSQLPKDRFSAERLKGVDSTLKIQPAKLEDSAVYLCASSSEGGRQSDFGSGTRLTVV.

This clonotype was counted at least ten times. V is TRBV6-2 or TRBV6-3 and J is TRBJ2-7, with TRBD2 matching 8 bases. Germline V gene data show CDR1 as MNHEY and CDR2 as SVGEGT. V trimming: 4 bases; J trimming: 0 bases; junction bases outside the gene matches: 5. This CDR3 is 15 amino acids long. CDR3 region: CASSSPTSASYEQYF. The CDR3 DNA reads TGTGCCAGCAGTTCTCCGACTAGCGCCTCCTACGAGCAGTACTTC.

Worth noting for this clonotype: Given a much more abundant clone one base away, this may be a read error. This chain links TRBV7-3 with TRBJ1-2, with D unclear. Trimming removed 5 bases at V and 6 bases at J, with 10 bases between. CDR3 length: 12 residues. CDR1 and CDR2 from the germline V gene are SGHTA and FQGTGA. CDR3 in amino acids: CASSNSGNGYTF. The CDR3 bases are TGTGCCAGCAGCAACTCGGGGAATGGCTACACCTTC.

This clonotype was detected ten times or more. This chain links TRBV24-1 with TRBJ1-2; D ambiguous. This CDR3 is 12 amino acids long. Deletions cut 5 bases from V and 4 bases from J, with 7 bases between. Germline V gene sequence: CDR1 KGHDR, CDR2 SFDVKD. The chain's CDR3 is CATSGDSYGYTF. The DNA of the CDR3 is TGTGCCACCAGTGGAGATAGCTATGGCTACACCTTC.

This clonotype was seen many times. The genes are TRBV28 and TRBJ2-5; D assignment may be TRBD1 or TRBD2 (5 bases each). This CDR3 spans 16 amino acids. Germline loops: CDR1 MDHEN, CDR2 SYDVKM. V lost 5 bases and J 4 bases, leaving 20 bases between the germline ends. CDR3 nucleotide sequence: TGTGCCAGCAGTACCATACTCTGGGGTGGGGGAGAGACCCAGTACTTC. Protein sequence: CASSTILWGGGETQYF.

This clonotype was recorded at least ten times. The chain is built from TRBV12-3 or TRBV12-4 and TRBJ2-5, with D possibly being TRBD1 (6 bases). The CDR3 is made up of 14 amino acids. Trimming cost V 3 bases and J 5 bases, with 13 bases left between them. The CDR3 protein is CASSFGRGKETQYF. The DNA of the CDR3 is TGTGCCAGCAGTTTCGGCAGGGGCAAGGAGACCCAGTACTTC.

This clonotype showed up many times. This chain uses TRBV12-3 or TRBV12-4 with TRBJ1-1; D unresolved. The CDR3 spans 13 residues. Trimming shortened V by 2 bases and J by 4 bases, and 8 bases separated the two germline ends. CDR3 DNA: TGTGCCAGCAGTTTAAACGGGATCACTGAAGCTTTCTTT. Its translation is CASSLNGITEAFF.

This clonotype was seen a handful of times. The rearrangement joins TRBV11-3 to TRBJ2-2, with 8 bases that match TRBD1. Germline CDR1 is SGHNT and CDR2 is YENEEA. The trim removed 2 bases at V and 6 bases at J, leaving 5 bases unmatched. The CDR3 is 15 amino acids. CDR3 sequence: CASSLRTGLAGELFF. In DNA form, the CDR3 reads TGTGCCAGCAGCTTACGGACAGGGTTGGCCGGGGAGCTGTTTTTT. The full variable domain, in which reference TRBV11-3 and TRBJ2-2 provide the parts outside the CDR3, is EAGVVQSPRYKIIEKKQPVAFWCNPISGHNTLYWYLQNLGQGPELLIRYENEEAVDDSQLPKDRFSAERLKGVDSTLKIQPAELGDSAVYLCASSLRTGLAGELFFGEGSRLTVL.

This clonotype turned up a few times. This chain connects TRBV4-1 to TRBJ2-7; D not resolved. CDR1 is MGHRA, CDR2 YSYEKL, per germline. The CDR3 totals 14 residues. Trimming stripped 5 bases from V and 2 bases from J, with 13 bases between. The CDR3 sequence: CASSTHSGAYEQYF. The CDR3 DNA sequence: TGCGCCAGCAGCACCCATTCAGGAGCCTACGAGCAGTACTTC.

Turning to this clonotype: Since no conserved phenylalanine or tryptophan closes the CDR3, a read error is the likely cause. This chain uses TRBV27 with TRBJ2-7; no reliable D call. CDR3 size: 12 residues. Germline V gene lookup returns CDR1 MNHEY and CDR2 SMNVEV (reference sequence). Trimming pared 1 base from V and 6 bases from J, leaving 7 bases between. CDR3 in amino acids: CASSLYGVEQYL. CDR3 bases: TGTGCCAGCAGTTTATATGGGGTCGAGCAGTACCTC.

J is TRBJ2-2 and V is TRBV24-1, with a possible D match to TRBD1 (6 bases). CDR3 length: 14 residues. Germline loops: CDR1 KGHDR, CDR2 SFDVKD. V was clipped by 5 bases and J by 2 bases, with 8 bases between them. The CDR3 DNA reads as TGTGCCACCAGTGCGACAGGCAACACCGGGGAGCTGTTTTTT. This gives the protein CATSATGNTGELFF.

This clonotype was observed at least ten times. J is TRBJ1-2 and V is TRBV27, with D hard to call. CDR1 and CDR2 from the germline V gene are MNHEY and SMNVEV (reference sequence). The V end lost 5 bases, the J end lost 5 bases, and 9 bases lay between the germline ends. This CDR3 has 12 amino acids. CDR3 DNA: TGTGCCAGCAGTAAAGGAGGATATGGCTACACCTTC. Its protein product is CASSKGGYGYTF.

The sample holds a few counts of this clonotype. The gene calls are TRBV5-1 and TRBJ2-5, with D maybe TRBD2 (6 bases). This CDR3 is 16 amino acids long. Germline V gene lookup returns CDR1 SGHRS and CDR2 YFSETQ. V lost 2 bases to trimming and J lost 5 bases, with 19 bases between them. The CDR3 here is CASSFGSSVVFETQYF. For the CDR3, the DNA is TGCGCCAGCAGCTTTGGTTCTAGCGTAGTATTTGAGACCCAGTACTTC.